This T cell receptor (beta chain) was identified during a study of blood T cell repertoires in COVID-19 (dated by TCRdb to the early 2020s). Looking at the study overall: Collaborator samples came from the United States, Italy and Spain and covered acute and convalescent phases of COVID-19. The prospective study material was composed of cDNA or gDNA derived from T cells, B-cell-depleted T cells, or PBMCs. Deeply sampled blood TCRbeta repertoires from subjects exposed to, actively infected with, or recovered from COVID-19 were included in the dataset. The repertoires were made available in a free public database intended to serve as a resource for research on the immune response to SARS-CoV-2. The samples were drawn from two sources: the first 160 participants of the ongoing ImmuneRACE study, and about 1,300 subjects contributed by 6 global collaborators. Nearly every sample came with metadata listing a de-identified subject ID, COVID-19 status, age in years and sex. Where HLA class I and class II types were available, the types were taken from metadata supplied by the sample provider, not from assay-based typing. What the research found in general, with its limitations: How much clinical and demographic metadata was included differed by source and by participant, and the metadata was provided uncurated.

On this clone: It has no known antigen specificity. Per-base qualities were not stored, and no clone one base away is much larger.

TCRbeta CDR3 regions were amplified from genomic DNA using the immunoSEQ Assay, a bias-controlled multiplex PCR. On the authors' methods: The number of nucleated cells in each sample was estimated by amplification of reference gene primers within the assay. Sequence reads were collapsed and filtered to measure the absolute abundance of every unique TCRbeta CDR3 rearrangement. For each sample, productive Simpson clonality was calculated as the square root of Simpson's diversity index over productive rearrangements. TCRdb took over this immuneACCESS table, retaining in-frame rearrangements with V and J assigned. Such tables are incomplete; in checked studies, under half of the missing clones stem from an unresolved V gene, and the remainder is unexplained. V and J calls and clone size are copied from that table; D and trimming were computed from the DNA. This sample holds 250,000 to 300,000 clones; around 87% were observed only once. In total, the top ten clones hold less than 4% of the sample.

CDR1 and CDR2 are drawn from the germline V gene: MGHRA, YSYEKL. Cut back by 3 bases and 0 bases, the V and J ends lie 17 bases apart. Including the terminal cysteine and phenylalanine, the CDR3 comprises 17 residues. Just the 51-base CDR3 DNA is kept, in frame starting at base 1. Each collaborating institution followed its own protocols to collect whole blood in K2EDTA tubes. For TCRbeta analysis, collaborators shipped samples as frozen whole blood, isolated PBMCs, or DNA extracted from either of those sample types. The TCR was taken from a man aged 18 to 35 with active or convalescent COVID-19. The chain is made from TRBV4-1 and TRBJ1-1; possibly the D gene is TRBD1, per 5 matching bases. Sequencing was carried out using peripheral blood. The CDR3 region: CASSHVWQGEMNTEAFF. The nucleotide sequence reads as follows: TGCGCCAGCAGCCATGTATGGCAGGGTGAAATGAACACTGAAGCTTTCTTT.